This T cell receptor beta chain was retrieved from a study of T cell responses to AZD1222 COVID-19 vaccine. General study results and limits: Researchers report vaccine-associated CD4 TCRs spanning spike, with dominance at 160-218 and 743-854. The study reported that nearly half of spike-specific TCRs target unmutated variant regions.

Between the trimmed V and J ends, which lost 4 bases and 6 bases, there was a span of 12 bases. CDR1 LNHDA and CDR2 SQIVND come from the germline V gene (reference sequence). This CDR3 has 13 residues. Measured with immunoSEQ multiplex PCR; TCRdb has only the in-frame clones, and not every one. The data contain under 35,000 clones, about 89% of them singletons. On this clone itself: The antigen is unknown.

This specimen consisted of peripheral blood, obtained on day 0 of AZD1222 vaccination. The clonotype comes from an adult in good health. The chain employs TRBV19 and TRBJ2-5; D ambiguous. The CDR3 is CASSTPGFQTQYF. CDR3 sequence (DNA): TGTGCCAGTAGTACCCCGGGCTTTCAGACCCAGTACTTC.